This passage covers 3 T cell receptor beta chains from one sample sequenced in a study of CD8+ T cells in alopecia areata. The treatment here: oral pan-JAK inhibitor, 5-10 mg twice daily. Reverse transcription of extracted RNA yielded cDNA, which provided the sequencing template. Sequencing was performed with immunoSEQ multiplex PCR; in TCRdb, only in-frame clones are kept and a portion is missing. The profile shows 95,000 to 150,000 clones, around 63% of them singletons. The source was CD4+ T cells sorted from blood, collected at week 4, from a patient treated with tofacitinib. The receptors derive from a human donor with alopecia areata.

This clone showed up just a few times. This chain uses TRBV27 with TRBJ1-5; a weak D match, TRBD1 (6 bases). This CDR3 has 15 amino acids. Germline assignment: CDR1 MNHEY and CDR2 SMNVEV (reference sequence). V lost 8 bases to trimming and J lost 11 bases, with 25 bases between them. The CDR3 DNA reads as TGTGCCAGCGCCCCCTACAGGGCCCTATCTGAGGCCCAGCATTTT. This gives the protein CASAPYRALSEAQHF.

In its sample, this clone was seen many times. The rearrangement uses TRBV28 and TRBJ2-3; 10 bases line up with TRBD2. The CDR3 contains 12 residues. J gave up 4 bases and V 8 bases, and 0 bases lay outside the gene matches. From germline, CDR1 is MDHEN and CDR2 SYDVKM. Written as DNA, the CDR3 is TGTGCCAGCCTAGCGGGAGCAGATACGCAGTATTTT. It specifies CASLAGADTQYF.

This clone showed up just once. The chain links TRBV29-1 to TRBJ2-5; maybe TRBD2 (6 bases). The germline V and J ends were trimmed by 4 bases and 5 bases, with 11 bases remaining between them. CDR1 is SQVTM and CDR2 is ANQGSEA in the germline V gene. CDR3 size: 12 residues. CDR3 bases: TGCAGCGTTGGGGGGGTCGTGGAGACCCAGTACTTC. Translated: CSVGGVVETQYF.